The 18 T cell receptor beta chains below all came from one sample that was sequenced in a study of preoperative IRX-2 immunotherapy in early breast cancer. Treatment noted: preoperative locoregional IRX-2 cytokine immunotherapy. Using immunoSEQ multiplex PCR, the repertoire was profiled, and TCRdb retains in-frame clones only, with some absent. The sample lists about 23,000 clones, 80% to 90% occurring once. The source material was tumor tissue, sampled after IRX-2 immunotherapy. Receptor source: a human donor with breast cancer.

The chain is built from TRBV11-2 and TRBJ2-7, with D maybe TRBD2 (6 bases). The CDR3 is 14 residues long. Per the germline V gene, CDR1 is SGHAT and CDR2 is FQNNGV. V lost 5 bases to trimming and J lost 4 bases, with 15 bases between them. CDR3 in DNA: TGTGCCAGCAGCCCGAACGCGGGATCGTACGAGCAGTACTTC. Its protein product is CASSPNAGSYEQYF.

The rearrangement joins TRBV5-6 to TRBJ2-7; tentative D call: TRBD1 (6 bases). Trimming shortened V by 4 bases and J by 3 bases, and 11 bases separated the two germline ends. Per germline, CDR1 SGHDT and CDR2 YYEEEE. This CDR3 is 13 amino acids long. This CDR3 is CASSLGDNYEQYF. The CDR3 DNA is TGTGCCAGCAGCCTGGGGGACAACTACGAGCAGTACTTC.

The rearrangement uses TRBV19 and TRBJ2-7, with D uncertain. Germline-derived CDR1 and CDR2 are LNHDA and SQIVND (reference sequence). The CDR3 length is 13 residues. Deletions cut 5 bases from V and 4 bases from J, with 12 bases between. The CDR3 DNA sequence: TGTGCCAGTAGTCCCCCTGTATCGTACGAGCAGTACTTC. The encoded protein is CASSPPVSYEQYF.

This sequence joins TRBV5-1 and TRBJ1-2, with D perhaps matching TRBD1 (5 bases). Trimming stripped 4 bases from V and 4 bases from J, with 11 bases between. The CDR3 runs 13 residues. CDR1 is SGHRS and CDR2 is YFSETQ in the germline V gene. Here the CDR3 reads CASSTGTVYGYTF. As DNA, the CDR3 is TGCGCCAGCAGCACCGGGACGGTCTATGGCTACACCTTC.

The rearrangement joins TRBV9 to TRBJ2-2; a weak D match, TRBD2 (6 bases). Trimming took off 4 bases at V and 2 bases at J, with 12 bases between the two ends. CDR1 is SGDLS and CDR2 is YYNGEE in the germline V gene. The CDR3 runs 15 residues. Here the CDR3 reads CASSPGTLNTGELFF. As DNA, the CDR3 is TGTGCCAGCAGCCCAGGGACTTTAAACACCGGGGAGCTGTTTTTT. The complete variable domain, with remaining parts taken from reference TRBV9 and TRBJ2-2, reads DSGVTQTPKHLITATGQRVTLRCSPRSGDLSVYWYQQSLDQGLQFLIQYYNGEERAKGNILERFSAQQFPDLHSELNLSSLELGDSALYFCASSPGTLNTGELFFGEGSRLTVL.

The chain recombines TRBV10-2 with TRBJ2-5; weak D call: TRBD1 (6 bases). The tail of the sequence fits TRBJ2-7 better, so the J call may be wrong. Germline CDR1 reads WSHSY; CDR2 reads SAAADI. The CDR3 runs to 12 residues. The CDR3 loop is CASSPRGYEQYF. CDR3 DNA: TGCGCCAGCAGCCCCAGGGGCTACGAGCAGTACTTC.

The chain combines TRBV10-2 with TRBJ2-7; TRBD1 might be the D (6 bases). The V gene lost 8 bases and the J gene lost 2 bases, with 16 bases spanning the gap. Germline CDR1 and CDR2: WSHSY and SAAADI. The CDR3 has 14 amino acids. CDR3 coding DNA: TGCGCCAGCTGTCCGGGGACACCAACCTACGAGCAGTACTTC. Its protein is CASCPGTPTYEQYF.

The chain links TRBV4-3 to TRBJ2-3; weak D call: TRBD1 (5 bases). The CDR3 extends over 17 amino acids. V gave up 0 bases and J gave up 5 bases, with 18 bases separating them. Germline-derived CDR1 and CDR2 are LGHNA and YSLEER. The chain's CDR3 is CASSQERGHNQGDTQYF. The CDR3 coding sequence is TGCGCCAGCAGCCAAGAAAGAGGACACAACCAGGGAGATACGCAGTATTTT.

The rearrangement links TRBV6-6 to TRBJ2-2; 7 bases map to TRBD1. Germline trimming cut 4 bases from V and 6 bases from J; bases unmatched to any gene: 8. Germline CDR1 and CDR2: MNHNY and SVGAGI (reference sequence). The CDR3 spans 15 residues. CDR3 residues: CASSWTPDRPGELFF. The CDR3 DNA sequence: TGTGCCAGCAGTTGGACCCCGGACAGGCCCGGGGAGCTGTTTTTT.

The chain has TRBV5-1 and TRBJ2-3; 10 bases fit TRBD2. V trimming: 4 bases; J trimming: 0 bases; junction bases outside the gene matches: 2. The CDR3 has 15 residues. The germline V gene encodes CDR1 SGHRS and CDR2 YFSETQ. DNA of the CDR3: TGCGCCAGCAGCATTAGCGGGAGGAGCACAGATACGCAGTATTTT. Protein: CASSISGRSTDTQYF. The full variable domain, with the rest looked up from reference TRBV5-1 and TRBJ2-3, is KAGVTQTPRYLIKTRGQQVTLSCSPISGHRSVSWYQQTPGQGLQFLFEYFSETQRNKGNFPGRFSGRQFSNSRSEMNVSTLELGDSALYLCASSISGRSTDTQYFGPGTRLTVL.

This chain connects TRBV28 to TRBJ2-7; TRBD2 might be the D (5 bases). The CDR3 covers 11 residues. Looked up from germline, CDR1 is MDHEN and CDR2 is SYDVKM. Trimming removed 6 bases at V and 7 bases at J, with 10 bases between. The CDR3 reads CASREAGEQYF. In nucleotides, the CDR3 is TGTGCCAGCAGGGAGGCCGGAGAGCAGTACTTC.

The V call is TRBV15, the J call TRBJ2-7, with 8 bases aligning to TRBD1. J lost 2 bases, V lost 1 base, and 10 bases had no gene match. Germline V gene lookup returns CDR1 LNHNV and CDR2 YYDKDF (reference sequence). The CDR3 is 17 residues long. CDR3 amino acids: CATSRGPRDRPPYEQYF. CDR3 DNA: TGTGCCACCAGCAGAGGCCCTCGGGACAGGCCACCCTACGAGCAGTACTTC.

The V call is TRBV5-1, the J call TRBJ1-1; TRBD1 matches at 8 bases. Germline V gene data show CDR1 as SGHRS and CDR2 as YFSETQ. CDR3 length: 13 residues. V shed 4 bases and J 7 bases; nucleotides not matched to a gene: 6. CDR3 coding DNA: TGCGCCAGCAGCGTCAGGGGGCAGGGTGAAGCTTTCTTT. This translates into CASSVRGQGEAFF.

The chain carries TRBV6-5 and TRBJ2-2; no reliable D call. V dropped 0 bases and J dropped 7 bases, with 9 bases sitting between them. The CDR3 spans 14 residues. Germline V gene data show CDR1 as MNHEY and CDR2 as SVGAGI. The CDR3 loop reads CASSYSGTYGELFF. The CDR3 nucleotides are TGTGCCAGCAGTTACTCTGGCACTTACGGGGAGCTGTTTTTT.

The chain employs TRBV2 and TRBJ2-3; 15 bases align to TRBD2. Per germline, CDR1 SNHLY and CDR2 FYNNEI. Unmatched junction bases numbered 11, after V lost 4 bases and J lost 0 bases. The CDR3 has 20 amino acids. The CDR3 loop reads CASSARPGTSGGLSTDTQYF. In DNA form, the CDR3 reads TGTGCCAGCAGTGCTCGACCCGGGACTAGCGGGGGGCTAAGCACAGATACGCAGTATTTT. Drawing the rest from reference TRBV2 and TRBJ2-3, the complete variable domain is EPEVTQTPSHQVTQMGQEVILRCVPISNHLYFYWYRQILGQKVEFLVSFYNNEISEKSEIFDDQFSVERPDGSNFTLKIRSTKLEDSAMYFCASSARPGTSGGLSTDTQYFGPGTRLTVL.

The chain is built from TRBV5-5 and TRBJ2-7; 9 bases match TRBD1. After removal of 0 bases from V and 5 bases from J, the junction contained 6 bases not matched to a gene. The CDR3 loop spans 15 amino acids. Germline CDR1 is SGHKS and CDR2 is YYEKEE (reference sequence). The CDR3 sequence is CASSLAQGAVHEQYF. CDR3 nucleotide sequence: TGTGCCAGCAGCTTGGCACAGGGGGCTGTCCACGAGCAGTACTTC.

The chain has TRBV7-8 and TRBJ2-7; D gene ambiguous. The CDR3 is 12 amino acids. Germline-derived CDR1 and CDR2 are SGHVS and FQNEAQ. V was clipped by 1 base and J by 6 bases, with 7 bases between them. CDR3 nucleotide sequence: TGTGCCAGCAGCTTAGGGCTACTCGAGCAGTACTTC. Translated, it gives CASSLGLLEQYF.

The chain is built from TRBV28 and TRBJ1-5; D gene unclear. Trimming left V 1 base short and J 6 bases short, with 4 bases between. The CDR3 is 12 amino acids. In germline, CDR1 is MDHEN, CDR2 SYDVKM. In DNA, the CDR3 is TGTGCCAGCAGTTTATCCAGTCAGCCCCAGCATTTT. Protein sequence: CASSLSSQPQHF. Based on the CDR3 plus reference TRBV28 and TRBJ1-5, the full variable domain is DVKVTQSSRYLVKRTGEKVFLECVQDMDHENMFWYRQDPGLGLRLIYFSYDVKMKEKGDIPEGYSVSREKKERFSLILESASTNQTSMYLCASSLSSQPQHFGDGTRLSIL.